The next 8 T cell receptor beta chains were all read from a single sample in a study of Graves' ophthalmopathy and Graves' hyperthyroidism. Scientists amplified the TCR beta CDR3 regions from RNA transcripts. HTBI-primed RT-PCR formed the first round, and a multiplex PCR formed the second. MiXCR, run by TCRdb on the multiplex PCR reads, gives a single entry per CDR3 protein. The table records tens of thousands of distinct CDR3 sequences, nearly 50% of them present only once. Sample: peripheral blood. Receptors were obtained from an adult woman with stable Graves' hyperthyroidism.

In this sample, this clonotype turned up many times. This rearrangement joins TRBV4-1 to TRBJ2-5; D ambiguous. V lost 2 bases to trimming and J lost 5 bases, with 9 bases between them. Per germline, CDR1 MGHRA and CDR2 YSYEKL. This CDR3 comprises 13 residues. The CDR3 sequence is CASSQRLQETQYF. The DNA of the CDR3 is TGCGCCAGCAGCCAAAGGCTTCAGGAGACCCAGTACTTC.

At least ten counts were recorded for this clonotype. The chain links TRBV6-1 to TRBJ1-2; TRBD1 matches at 8 bases. This CDR3 region has 13 residues. CDR1 and CDR2 from the germline V gene are MNHNS and SASEGT. After removal of 7 bases from V and 4 bases from J, the junction contained 5 bases not matched to a gene. CDR3 bases: TGTGCCAGCATCACAGGGGGTACCTATGGCTACACCTTC. It encodes CASITGGTYGYTF.

This clonotype is labeled as medium-sized. This sequence joins TRBV6-5 and TRBJ1-6; unclear D gene. Germline CDR1 reads MNHEY; CDR2 reads SVGAGI. This CDR3 has 15 residues. Trimming removed 7 bases at V and 14 bases at J, with 24 bases between. The CDR3 region has the DNA TGTGCCAGCACCCGGGCCTCGGAACATCCCTCCACCCTCCACTTT. Translating gives CASTRASEHPSTLHF.

This chain joins TRBV5-1 and TRBJ2-7; tentative D call: TRBD2 (6 bases). Trimming removed 4 bases from V and 1 base from J, with 9 bases in between. Germline V gene sequence: CDR1 SGHRS, CDR2 YFSETQ. CDR3 length: 13 amino acids. DNA for the CDR3: TGCGCCAGCAGCCACGGGACTTCCTACGAGCAGTACTTC. Residues: CASSHGTSYEQYF.

V usage is TRBV9 and J usage is TRBJ2-2; D gene unclear. Trimming pared 0 bases from V and 7 bases from J, leaving 4 bases between. CDR3 length: 12 residues. The V gene's germline CDR1 is SGDLS and CDR2 YYNGEE. In nucleotides, the CDR3 is TGTGCCAGCAGCGTAGTCAACGGGGAGCTGTTTTTT. This encodes CASSVVNGELFF.

J is TRBJ2-7 and V is TRBV7-9; D possibly matches TRBD1 or TRBD2 (5 bases each). This CDR3 has 14 residues. Germline-derived CDR1 and CDR2 are SEHNR and FQNEAQ (reference sequence). With 5 bases removed from V and 2 bases from J, the gap between germline ends came to 13 bases. The CDR3 protein is CASSGSPGPYEQYF. The CDR3, as DNA: TGTGCCAGCAGCGGCTCCCCGGGGCCCTACGAGCAGTACTTC. Full variable domain (outside the CDR3, taken from reference TRBV7-9 and TRBJ2-7): DTGVSQNPRHKITKRGQNVTFRCDPISEHNRLYWYRQTLGQGPEFLTYFQNEAQLEKSRLLSDRFSAERPKGSFSTLEIQRTEQGDSAMYLCASSGSPGPYEQYFGPGTRLTVT.

The CDR3 coding sequence is TGTGCCAGCAGCTTGACAGGGGCCCCCTATGGCTACACCTTC. Translation gives CASSLTGAPYGYTF. The chain employs TRBV7-3 and TRBJ1-2; the match to TRBD1 covers 8 bases. The CDR3 has 14 amino acids. From germline, CDR1 is SGHTA and CDR2 FQGTGA. The J segment lost 4 bases and the V segment lost 3 bases, leaving 4 bases of the junction unmatched.

This clonotype was picked up many times. The chain carries TRBV7-9 and TRBJ2-1, with a weak D call TRBD2 (5 bases). Germline V lookup: CDR1 SEHNR, CDR2 FQNEAQ (reference sequence). Trimming took 5 bases from V and 4 from J, leaving 15 bases between them. The CDR3 loop spans 15 amino acids. The CDR3: CASSPARRAYNEQFF. The CDR3 region has the DNA TGTGCCAGCAGCCCGGCGAGGCGGGCATACAATGAGCAGTTCTTC.